This entry concerns a single T cell receptor (beta chain). No antigen is known for it. This sample is drawn from a study of cytomegalovirus exposure and HLA in healthy donors. The PCR ran on 60 Vbeta and 13 Jbeta primers. Produced via immunoSEQ multiplex PCR; TCRdb's table is partial and in-frame only. The sample records roughly 86,000 clones, over 50% being singletons. Germline CDR1 is MDHEN and CDR2 is SYDVKM. V lost 10 bases to trimming and J lost 7 bases, with 13 bases between them. The CDR3 consists of 11 residues. Study-level results: Immune exposure information available was restricted to CMV serostatus. TCR beta V- and J-gene trimming was later associated with a missense DCLRE1C variant. Sequences of the TCR beta chain were said to predict the HLA-A and HLA-B alleles of most subjects accurately.

The gene calls are TRBV28 and TRBJ1-1, with a tentative D call TRBD1 (6 bases). The sample taken for sequencing was PBMCs. The sequence was obtained from a man aged 25 to 45 in good health and CMV-seronegative. The CDR3 DNA sequence: TGTGCCATCGCGGAAGGGGGTGAAGCTTTCTTT. This sequence encodes CAIAEGGEAFF.